This T cell receptor (beta chain) was sequenced for a study of cytomegalovirus exposure and HLA in healthy donors (dated by TCRdb to about 2017). About the full investigation: An earlier analysis of 550 to 700 of the donors reported 250 to 350 Gb of sequence data and 117 million unique TCR beta sequences from 150 million to 200 million T cells. Among a few hundred genotyped donors of the cohort, an average of roughly 240,000 unique TCR beta nucleotide sequences were sequenced per donor, roughly 18% of them non-productive. Of the roughly 400 genotyped donors, 81% were placed in the genetic ancestry cluster associated with self-reported Caucasian donors. Donor age, sex, ethnicity and CMV serostatus were compiled alongside the repertoire data. A later analysis re-analyzed previously published TCR beta repertoires from 600 to 850 donors and added high-resolution HLA genotyping to study TCR occurrence patterns. Using immunosequencing, the study profiled T cell repertoires from 640 or so subjects and related those repertoires to cytomegalovirus serostatus. Every discovery cohort repertoire had been produced on one sequencing platform. HLA typing covered class I and class II loci at four-digit resolution. Rather than using new phenotypic data, the later analysis identified candidate immune exposures from TCR beta sequences and from how often those sequences occurred across donors. To predict cytomegalovirus infection status, the study combined high-throughput TCR immunosequencing, statistical association of individual TCRs with disease status, and machine learning. Because of strong linkage in the cohort, roughly five DR-DQ haplotypes were treated as single units for association and clustering. An earlier analysis of fewer than 750 of the donors used high-throughput TCR beta sequencing to judge whether each TCR beta V gene segment behaved as functional or pseudogenic. The study aimed to test whether signatures of past pathogen exposure could be identified by cataloging public T cell receptors. The number of typed donors differed by locus: about 629-640 for A, B, C, DRB1 and DQB1; 500 to 550 for DQA1; around 610 for DPA1; and roughly 450 for DPB1. A later genetic analysis took genome-wide SNP genotypes for about three fifths of the roughly 670 donors and used that subset as a discovery cohort. Approximately 300 gigabases of sequencing data and around 90 million unique TCR sequences made up an early release that covered approximately 620 HLA-typed donors. Along with the roughly 670-subject first cohort, a separate validation cohort of some 130 different subjects was used. Points the paper makes about the study in general: An earlier analysis of several hundred of the donors showed that most TCR beta V segments appeared in productive rearrangements either about 87% or about 30% of the time, which broadly matched IMGT annotations. It was suggested by the authors that the approach could potentially be generalized to other disease states and immunological phenotypes. Only TCR beta chains were sequenced in this cohort, and the absence of alpha or paired-chain data limited detectable features. A further reported finding was that TCR beta sequences accurately predicted the HLA-A and HLA-B alleles for most subjects in the first cohort. While some public TCRs were present in many individuals, most TCR sequences turned up only very rarely across donors. According to a later analysis, most CMV-associated TCR beta chains appeared to be HLA-restricted, and the HLA associations seemed to be driven largely by CMV exposure. CMV serostatus was the only immune exposure information available for the cohort. A group of highly shared sequence variants was considered likely to be a technical artifact of the sequencing pipeline. The presence/absence analyses assumed that sequencing depth was roughly uniform across donors, and that assumption may not be true. V-gene and J-gene trimming of TCR beta chains was associated with a missense DCLRE1C variant in a later genetic analysis, and the association was replicated in an independent cohort. Correlated functional status among segregating V segments might be attributable to linkage disequilibrium, but an unknown experimental factor could not be ruled out. In a later analysis, HLA-associated TCR beta chains showed more clonal expansion and lower generation probabilities than non-associated chains that were equally common. Strong co-occurrence of HLA alleles, especially DR and DQ, made assigning TCR associations to individual alleles difficult. A total of 150 or so TCR beta chains were listed by the study as associated with cytomegalovirus. In both the original and validation cohorts, the classifier was reported to diagnose cytomegalovirus status with high specificity and sensitivity. At a false discovery rate of 0.05, a later analysis linked 16,000 or so TCR beta sequences to specific HLA alleles. A later analysis found that TCR association rates varied across HLA loci, with DRB1 alleles showing the most associated TCRs and HLA-C alleles the fewest. Some IMGT-functional V segments, including TRBV6-2 and TRBV6-3, could not be distinguished by the 87-base-pair reads and were therefore excluded. The earlier analysis of 450 to 700 of the donors excluded some 16 rarely observed V segments, including chromosome 9 orphons, because counts were too low. Several of the top co-occurrence clusters appeared to be linked to parvovirus B19, influenza, CMV and Epstein-Barr virus, according to a later analysis. In vitro tests confirmed that three of the cytomegalovirus-associated TCR beta chains recognize cytomegalovirus antigens. According to a later genetic analysis, donors in an Asian-associated ancestry cluster had fewer N-insertions in productive TCRs than the roughly 670-donor mean. Because HLA typing was unavailable for some donors at each locus, only the typed subset was used in association tests.

Note on this clone: Its antigen is still unknown. Nothing much larger sits one base from this clone, and base qualities are not available.

The cohort consisted of 666 healthy bone marrow donors. All cohort members were sampled while nominally healthy, although unrecorded immune exposures were likely present. The donor tested CMV seropositive and was one of the 289 seropositive cohort members. Every donor gave a peripheral blood sample, and the peripheral blood mononuclear cells from that sample were used for TCR beta sequencing. The Qiagen DNeasy Blood Extraction Kit was used to extract genomic DNA from the blood cell samples. The library came from the immunoSEQ multiplex PCR assay. The multiplex PCR relied on a mix of 60 forward primers for TCR Vbeta segments and 13 reverse primers for TCR Jbeta segments. Amplification of the CDR3 region of rearranged TCR beta genes was performed with a multiplex PCR assay on genomic DNA. Amplified TCR beta libraries were sequenced as 87-base-pair reads on the Illumina HiSeq System. Processing in the source paper ran as follows. A later analysis counted some 74 million unique TCR beta chains across the 666 repertoires, and roughly 9.9 million of these chains were shared by at least two donors. Raw reads were error-corrected and collapsed into unique sequences with a nearest-neighbor algorithm that merged closely related sequences to remove PCR and sequencing errors. V, D and J gene segments were assigned by aligning CDR3 sequences to IMGT reference sequences. For a sequence to be retained, a match of at least six nucleotides was required to both a V gene segment and a J gene segment. A rearrangement counted as productive if the CDR3 had no stop codons and remained in frame with V and J, and every other rearrangement counted as non-productive. Following IMGT convention, CDR3 was defined as the stretch from the second conserved V-encoded cysteine up to the conserved J-encoded phenylalanine. The earlier analysis of some 600 of the donors excluded sequences that lacked an unambiguous match to a single V gene segment. An earlier analysis of several hundred of the donors called V segments functional above 56.7% productive rearrangements and segregating when the between-donor standard deviation exceeded 5%. A statistical classification framework was developed to diagnose cytomegalovirus status using the catalog of TCR beta chain sequences. A later analysis assigned V and J genes by comparing TCR nucleotide sequences with IMGT/GENE-DB human TR gene sequences. Using the TCRdist pipeline, a later analysis assigned CDR3 sequences along with most-parsimonious VDJ recombination scenarios. In a later analysis, every TCR beta chain was defined by the combination of its CDR3 amino acid sequence and its V-gene family, and reads without a unique V-gene family were dropped. In a later analysis, nearly 600 highly shared, low-generation-probability nucleotide sequences were removed to address suspected cross-contamination and a sequencing artifact. In a later analysis, a clonal expansion index for each public chain was calculated from normalized within-repertoire ranks of inferred template counts. A later analysis computed generation probabilities with a VDJ recombination model fitted to out-of-frame rearrangements, and checked the results against IGoR. In a later analysis, hypergeometric tests were used to score TCR-TCR, TCR-HLA and TCR-CMV co-occurrence, with a repertoire-size bias correction applied to TCR pairs. To estimate false discovery rates, a later analysis permuted the HLA or CMV assignments 20 times. In a later analysis, co-occurring TCRs were grouped with DBSCAN, and TCRdist sequence similarity was added when clustering was performed within HLA-allele-positive subsets. Repertoires with fewer than 30,000 or more than 120,000 public chains, plus five repertoires with anomalous nucleotide sharing, were excluded from co-occurrence clustering. In its TCRdb copy, this immuneACCESS table keeps in-frame sequences only and misses some clones. Where compared with another copy, unresolved V genes explain less than half of these, and the others have no known cause. The V and J calls and clone size are taken from that table; D and trimming were inferred from the DNA. The sample table shows a few hundred thousand clones, and 75% to 85% are seen once. The top ten hold around 8% of the sample.

V trim: 0 bases; J trim: 7 bases; unmatched bases: 8. From a lookup of the germline V gene, CDR1 and CDR2 are MGHRA and YSYEKL. The CDR3 goes from the cysteine to the phenylalanine over 17 residues. Here the CDR3 DNA is all that survives: 51 bases in frame from base 1. The V gene is TRBV4-1 and the J gene is TRBJ2-2; a stretch of 10 junction bases matches TRBD1. The TCR originated in a woman aged 55-69 years in good health and CMV-seropositive. The sample consisted of PBMCs. The CDR3 protein sequence reads: CASSQEGRTGGYGELFF. The sequenced DNA: TGCGCCAGCAGCCAAGAGGGGAGGACAGGGGGATACGGGGAGCTGTTTTTT.